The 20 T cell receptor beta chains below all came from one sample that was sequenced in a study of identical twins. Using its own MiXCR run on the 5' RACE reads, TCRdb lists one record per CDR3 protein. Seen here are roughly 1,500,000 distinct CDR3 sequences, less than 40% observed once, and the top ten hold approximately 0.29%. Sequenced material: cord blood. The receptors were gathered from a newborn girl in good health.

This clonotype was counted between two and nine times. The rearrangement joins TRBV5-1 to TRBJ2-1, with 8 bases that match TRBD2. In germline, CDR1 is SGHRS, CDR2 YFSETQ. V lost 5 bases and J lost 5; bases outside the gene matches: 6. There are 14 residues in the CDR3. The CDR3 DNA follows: TGCGCCAGCAGACTGACTAGCGCACACAATGAGCAGTTCTTC. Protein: CASRLTSAHNEQFF. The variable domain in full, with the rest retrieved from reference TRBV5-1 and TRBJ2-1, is KAGVTQTPRYLIKTRGQQVTLSCSPISGHRSVSWYQQTPGQGLQFLFEYFSETQRNKGNFPGRFSGRQFSNSRSEMNVSTLELGDSALYLCASRLTSAHNEQFFGPGTRLTVL.

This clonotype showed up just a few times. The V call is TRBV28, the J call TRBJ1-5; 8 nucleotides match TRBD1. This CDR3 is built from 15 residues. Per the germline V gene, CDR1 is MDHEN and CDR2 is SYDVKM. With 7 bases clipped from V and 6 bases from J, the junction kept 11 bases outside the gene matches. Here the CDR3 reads CASTRIGQGGQPQHF. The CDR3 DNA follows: TGTGCCAGCACCAGGATAGGACAGGGCGGTCAGCCCCAGCATTTT.

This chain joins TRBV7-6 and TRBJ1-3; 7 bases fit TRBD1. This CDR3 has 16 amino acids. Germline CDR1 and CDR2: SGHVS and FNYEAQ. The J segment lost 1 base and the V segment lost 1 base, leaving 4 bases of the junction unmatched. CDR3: CASSLVVTGSGNTIYF. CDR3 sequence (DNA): TGTGCCAGCAGCTTAGTGGTGACAGGGTCTGGAAACACCATATATTTT.

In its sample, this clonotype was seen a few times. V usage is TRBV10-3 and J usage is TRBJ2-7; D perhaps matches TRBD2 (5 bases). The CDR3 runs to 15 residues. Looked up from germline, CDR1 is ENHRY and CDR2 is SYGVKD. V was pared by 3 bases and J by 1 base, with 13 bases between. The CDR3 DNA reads TGTGCCATCAGTGACCCCTCTAGCATTTCCTACGAGCAGTACTTC. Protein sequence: CAISDPSSISYEQYF.

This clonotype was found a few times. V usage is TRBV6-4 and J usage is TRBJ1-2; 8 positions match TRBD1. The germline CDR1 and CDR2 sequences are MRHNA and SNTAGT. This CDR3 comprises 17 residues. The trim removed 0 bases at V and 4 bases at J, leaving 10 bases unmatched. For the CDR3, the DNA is TGTGCCAGCAGTGACTCTTTCGACAGGGGAAAGGGCTATGGCTACACCTTC. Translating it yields CASSDSFDRGKGYGYTF.

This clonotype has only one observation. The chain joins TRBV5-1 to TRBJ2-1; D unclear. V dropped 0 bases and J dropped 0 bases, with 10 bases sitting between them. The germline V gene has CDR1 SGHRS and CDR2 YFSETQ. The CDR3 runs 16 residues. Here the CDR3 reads CASSLAAVSSYNEQFF. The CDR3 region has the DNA TGCGCCAGCAGCTTGGCCGCTGTGTCCTCCTACAATGAGCAGTTCTTC.

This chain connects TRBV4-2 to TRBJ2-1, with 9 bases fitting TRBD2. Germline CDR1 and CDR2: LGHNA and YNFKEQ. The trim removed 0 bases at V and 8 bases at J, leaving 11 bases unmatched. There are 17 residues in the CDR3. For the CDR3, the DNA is TGTGCCAGCAGCCAAGATATTAGCGGGAGATTATCCGATGAGCAGTTCTTC. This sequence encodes CASSQDISGRLSDEQFF.

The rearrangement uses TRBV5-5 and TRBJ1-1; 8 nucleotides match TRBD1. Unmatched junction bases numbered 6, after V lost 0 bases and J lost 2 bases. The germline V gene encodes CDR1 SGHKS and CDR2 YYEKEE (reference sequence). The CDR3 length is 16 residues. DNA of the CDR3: TGTGCCAGCAGCTTGGGACAGGGGCCCTCCAACACTGAAGCTTTCTTT. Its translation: CASSLGQGPSNTEAFF.

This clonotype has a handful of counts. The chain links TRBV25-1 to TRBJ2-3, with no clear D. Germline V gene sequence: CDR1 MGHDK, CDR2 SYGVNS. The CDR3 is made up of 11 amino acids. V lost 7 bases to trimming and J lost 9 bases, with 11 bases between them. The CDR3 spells CASKAHLTQYF. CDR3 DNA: TGTGCCAGCAAGGCCCACTTAACGCAGTATTTT.

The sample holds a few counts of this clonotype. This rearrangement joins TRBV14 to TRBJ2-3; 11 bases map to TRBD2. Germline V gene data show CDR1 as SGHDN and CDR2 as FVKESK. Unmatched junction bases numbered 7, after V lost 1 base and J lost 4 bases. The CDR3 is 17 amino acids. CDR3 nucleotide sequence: TGTGCCAGCAGCCAAGCCTTAGCGGGAGGGCCACCAGATACGCAGTATTTT. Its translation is CASSQALAGGPPDTQYF.

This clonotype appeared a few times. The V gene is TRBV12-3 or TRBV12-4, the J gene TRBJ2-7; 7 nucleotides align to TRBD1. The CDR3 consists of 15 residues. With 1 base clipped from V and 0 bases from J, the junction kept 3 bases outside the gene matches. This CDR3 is CASSLGDRTSYEQYF. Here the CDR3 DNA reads TGTGCCAGCAGTTTAGGGGACAGAACCTCCTACGAGCAGTACTTC.

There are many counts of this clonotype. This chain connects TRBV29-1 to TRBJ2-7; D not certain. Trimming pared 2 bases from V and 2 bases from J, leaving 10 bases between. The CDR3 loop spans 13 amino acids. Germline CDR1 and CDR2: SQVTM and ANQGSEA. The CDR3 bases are TGCAGCGTTGAACAGGAGATCACCTACGAGCAGTACTTC. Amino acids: CSVEQEITYEQYF.

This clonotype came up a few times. The CDR3 here is CASSQDLGYGLGSYNEQFF. As DNA, the CDR3 is TGTGCCAGCAGCCAAGATCTGGGGTATGGACTAGGCTCCTACAATGAGCAGTTCTTC. The V gene is TRBV4-2, the J gene TRBJ2-1; 7 bases match TRBD2. Germline V lookup: CDR1 LGHNA, CDR2 YNFKEQ. V shed 0 bases, J shed 0 bases, and the junction held 11 bases outside the gene matches. The CDR3 has 19 amino acids.

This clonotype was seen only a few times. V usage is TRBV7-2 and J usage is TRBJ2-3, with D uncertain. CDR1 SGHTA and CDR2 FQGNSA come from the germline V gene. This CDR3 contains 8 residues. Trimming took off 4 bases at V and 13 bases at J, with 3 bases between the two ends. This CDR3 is CASSSEYF. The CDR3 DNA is TGTGCCAGCAGCTCAGAGTATTTT.

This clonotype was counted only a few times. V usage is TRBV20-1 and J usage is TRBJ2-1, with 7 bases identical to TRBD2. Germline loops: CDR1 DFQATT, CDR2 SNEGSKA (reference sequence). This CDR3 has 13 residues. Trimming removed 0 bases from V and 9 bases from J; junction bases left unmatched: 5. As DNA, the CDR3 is TGCAGTGCTAGAGAGACTAGCCGTAGTGAGCAGTTCTTC. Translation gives CSARETSRSEQFF.

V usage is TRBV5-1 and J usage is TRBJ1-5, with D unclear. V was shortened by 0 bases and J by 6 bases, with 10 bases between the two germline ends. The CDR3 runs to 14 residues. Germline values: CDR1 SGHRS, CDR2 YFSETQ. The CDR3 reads CASSLVGGIQPQHF. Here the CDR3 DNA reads TGCGCCAGCAGCTTGGTGGGTGGAATTCAGCCCCAGCATTTT. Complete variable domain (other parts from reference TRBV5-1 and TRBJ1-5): KAGVTQTPRYLIKTRGQQVTLSCSPISGHRSVSWYQQTPGQGLQFLFEYFSETQRNKGNFPGRFSGRQFSNSRSEMNVSTLELGDSALYLCASSLVGGIQPQHFGDGTRLSIL.

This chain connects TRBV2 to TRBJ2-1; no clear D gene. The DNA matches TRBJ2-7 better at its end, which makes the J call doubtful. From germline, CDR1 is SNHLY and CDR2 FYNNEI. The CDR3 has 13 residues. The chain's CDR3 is CASTVMGYNEQYF. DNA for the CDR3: TGTGCTTCCACAGTGATGGGCTACAATGAGCAGTACTTC.

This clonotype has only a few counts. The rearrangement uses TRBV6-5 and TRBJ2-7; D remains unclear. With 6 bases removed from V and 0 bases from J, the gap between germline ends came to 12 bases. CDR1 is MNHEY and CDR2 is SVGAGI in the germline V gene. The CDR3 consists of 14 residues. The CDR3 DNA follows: TGTGCCAGCAGGCCTCGGGTTTTCTCCTACGAGCAGTACTTC. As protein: CASRPRVFSYEQYF.

The CDR3 sequence is CASSPRGGSRTGGPRVGSYNEQFF. Written as DNA, the CDR3 is TGTGCCAGCAGTCCAAGAGGGGGTTCGAGAACAGGGGGCCCCCGAGTTGGCTCCTACAATGAGCAGTTCTTC. The chain carries TRBV14 and TRBJ2-1; 9 nucleotides line up with TRBD1. CDR3 length equals 24 residues. Per germline, CDR1 SGHDN and CDR2 FVKESK. The V and J ends lost 6 bases and 0 bases, in that order; junction bases with no gene match: 30.

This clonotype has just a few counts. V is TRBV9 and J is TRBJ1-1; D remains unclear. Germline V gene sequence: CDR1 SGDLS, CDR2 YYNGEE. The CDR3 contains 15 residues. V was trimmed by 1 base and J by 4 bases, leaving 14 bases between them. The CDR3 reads CASSVYVVGGTEAFF. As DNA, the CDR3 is TGTGCCAGCAGCGTATACGTCGTGGGAGGCACTGAAGCTTTCTTT.